A single sample is the source of the 7 T cell receptor beta chains below, sequenced in a study of shared clonotypes between healthy human individuals. Libraries were prepared by immunoSEQ multiplex PCR; TCRdb keeps only in-frame clonotypes and omits some of them. The sample holds some 350,000 clones, roughly 70% seen once. The sequencing input was memory CD4+ T cells sorted from blood. The subset here: CD45RA-negative fraction. All receptors come from a man aged 25-45 years in good health.

The rearrangement joins TRBV11-1 to TRBJ1-1, with unresolved D. The CDR3 sequence is 15 residues long. The ends were cut back, 4 bases at V and 1 base at J, with 13 bases in the middle. Per the germline V gene, CDR1 is SGHAT and CDR2 is FQDESV (reference sequence). The CDR3 nucleotides read TGTGCCAGCAGCTCCGGCGTCAGAACGAACACTGAAGCTTTCTTT. Amino acids: CASSSGVRTNTEAFF.

The chain combines TRBV7-2 with TRBJ2-3; D remains ambiguous. This CDR3 region has 15 residues. Germline V lookup: CDR1 SGHTA, CDR2 FQGNSA. Trimming stripped 1 base from V and 0 bases from J, with 8 bases between. In DNA form, the CDR3 reads TGTGCCAGCAGCTTAGTCCCGGCTAGCACAGATACGCAGTATTTT. Translating it yields CASSLVPASTDTQYF.

This clone came up a few times. V gene TRBV5-8 combines with J gene TRBJ2-3, with 12 bases aligning to TRBD1. The trim removed 2 bases at V and 4 bases at J, leaving 8 bases unmatched. Germline CDR1 and CDR2: SGHTS and YDEGEE. The length of the CDR3 is 17 residues. The CDR3: CASSLLSGQGAADTQYF. In DNA form, the CDR3 reads TGTGCCAGCAGCTTACTTTCGGGACAGGGGGCCGCAGATACGCAGTATTTT.

The rearrangement joins TRBV18 to TRBJ2-2, with 7 bases matching TRBD2. The length of the CDR3 is 16 residues. V gave up 3 bases and J gave up 4 bases; unmatched junction bases: 8. Germline CDR1 and CDR2: KGHSH and LQKENI. The CDR3 DNA reads as TGTGCCAGCTCACCTTATGAAGCGGGAAGCACCGGGGAGCTGTTTTTT. Translation: CASSPYEAGSTGELFF.

The chain joins TRBV5-8 to TRBJ2-6, with 7 bases identical to TRBD1. The length of the CDR3 is 16 residues. Germline assignment: CDR1 SGHTS and CDR2 YDEGEE. With 3 bases clipped from V and 2 bases from J, the junction kept 5 bases outside the gene matches. The CDR3, as DNA: TGTGCCAGCAGCTCGATCGACAGGGCTGGGGCCAACGTCCTGACTTTC. Translated, it gives CASSSIDRAGANVLTF.

The chain joins TRBV25-1 to TRBJ2-5, with D tentatively TRBD1 or TRBD2 (6 bases each). The CDR3 contains 15 residues. Germline-derived CDR1 and CDR2 are MGHDK and SYGVNS. V lost 1 base to trimming and J lost 4 bases, with 13 bases between them. CDR3 in amino acids: CASSESGGRSETQYF. For the CDR3, the DNA is TGTGCCAGCAGTGAATCTGGGGGGCGGTCAGAGACCCAGTACTTC.

The chain employs TRBV27 and TRBJ1-2, with D perhaps matching TRBD1 (5 bases). Looked up from germline, CDR1 is MNHEY and CDR2 is SMNVEV (reference sequence). This CDR3 has 12 residues. Trimming left V 2 bases short and J 8 bases short, with 9 bases between. Here the CDR3 reads CASSLEGNGYTF. The CDR3 nucleotides are TGTGCCAGCAGTTTAGAGGGGAACGGCTACACCTTC.